The 13 T cell receptor beta chains below were found in one sample sequenced in a study of OX40 agonist ivuxolimab in advanced cancers. Libraries were built with the immunoSEQ multiplex PCR assay. In its TCRdb copy, this immuneACCESS table keeps in-frame sequences only and misses some clones. Where compared with another copy, unresolved V genes explain less than half of these, and the others have no known cause. The sample table lists fewer than 85,000 clones, more than 65% of them with a count of one. The top ten clonotypes cover roughly 4.2% of the sample. The source was CD4+ or CD8+ T cells sorted from blood, collected in a trial of the OX40 agonist ivuxolimab. Source of these receptors: an adult with an advanced solid tumor such as melanoma, head and neck, liver or kidney cancer.

V gene TRBV2 combines with J gene TRBJ2-2; D is undetermined. Germline V CDR1 and CDR2: SNHLY, FYNNEI. There are 15 residues in the CDR3. Trimming left V 2 bases short and J 1 base short, with 8 bases between. CDR3 sequence reads: CASSEISGNTGELFF. The CDR3 DNA is TGTGCCAGCAGTGAAATTTCCGGGAACACCGGGGAGCTGTTTTTT.

This clone was detected a few times. The genes are TRBV5-4 and TRBJ2-1; 7 bases agree with TRBD1. The CDR3 runs to 13 residues. Losses at the gene ends were 1 base for V and 6 bases for J; bases not matched to a gene: 1. Germline-derived CDR1 and CDR2 are SGHNT and YYREEE (reference sequence). The CDR3 DNA reads TGTGCCAGCAGCTTGACAGGGGCCAATGAGCAGTTCTTC. This encodes CASSLTGANEQFF.

The chain links TRBV19 to TRBJ2-5; tentatively, D is TRBD2 (6 bases). The CDR3 is 17 amino acids. Trimming stripped 4 bases from V and 7 bases from J, with 25 bases between. Germline V lookup: CDR1 LNHDA, CDR2 SQIVND (reference sequence). The CDR3 DNA sequence: TGTGCCAGTAGTAGCACCCCCCAGGACTACCCGCTGGGGACCCAGTACTTC. Translating gives CASSSTPQDYPLGTQYF.

The chain links TRBV20-1 to TRBJ1-2; D unresolved. Germline CDR1 reads DFQATT; CDR2 reads SNEGSKA (reference sequence). Trimming left V 6 bases short and J 7 bases short, with 9 bases between. There are 10 residues in the CDR3. The CDR3 sequence is CSATTGGYTF. CDR3 nucleotide sequence: TGCAGTGCCACCACTGGTGGCTACACCTTC.

V is TRBV7-2 and J is TRBJ1-5; D perhaps matches TRBD1 (5 bases). V lost 4 bases and J 1 base, leaving 14 bases between the germline ends. The CDR3 is made up of 16 amino acids. CDR1 SGHTA and CDR2 FQGNSA come from the germline V gene. CDR3 sequence: CASSSTGTGSNQPQHF. The DNA for the CDR3 is TGTGCCAGCAGCTCAACCGGGACGGGGAGCAATCAGCCCCAGCATTTT.

This clone was counted only a few times. The chain links TRBV5-1 to TRBJ1-1, with D unclear. Germline V gene lookup returns CDR1 SGHRS and CDR2 YFSETQ. Trimming cost V 5 bases and J 2 bases, with 10 bases left between them. The CDR3 covers 13 residues. The CDR3 loop reads CASSSLINTEAFF. The CDR3 nucleotides read TGCGCCAGCAGTTCGTTAATCAACACTGAAGCTTTCTTT.

The chain carries TRBV19 and TRBJ2-1, with D tentatively TRBD2 (7 bases). V was pared by 6 bases and J by 7 bases, with 19 bases between. The CDR3 extends over 15 amino acids. Germline assignment: CDR1 LNHDA and CDR2 SQIVND (reference sequence). This CDR3 is CASSVRGGRMNEQFF. In DNA form, the CDR3 reads TGTGCCAGTAGCGTGCGCGGGGGCCGAATGAATGAGCAGTTCTTC. The full variable domain, in which reference TRBV19 and TRBJ2-1 provide the parts outside the CDR3, is DGGITQSPKYLFRKEGQNVTLSCEQNLNHDAMYWYRQDPGQGLRLIYYSQIVNDFQKGDIAEGYSVSREKKESFPLTVTSAQKNPTAFYLCASSVRGGRMNEQFFGPGTRLTVL.

The chain uses TRBV19 and TRBJ1-2, with 7 bases lining up with TRBD1. The V and J ends lost 5 bases and 6 bases, in that order; junction bases with no gene match: 12. The germline gives CDR1 LNHDA, CDR2 SQIVND (reference sequence). This CDR3 spans 15 amino acids. CDR3 loop: CASSQTTGKIDGYTF. The CDR3 nucleotides read TGTGCCAGTAGTCAAACGACAGGGAAAATTGATGGCTACACCTTC.

This clone was picked up a small number of times. The genes are TRBV4-2 and TRBJ1-6, with 8 nucleotides matching TRBD1. This CDR3 spans 15 amino acids. CDR1 is LGHNA and CDR2 is YNFKEQ in the germline V gene. The V and J ends lost 1 base and 10 bases, in that order; junction bases with no gene match: 6. The DNA of the CDR3 is TGTGCCAGCAGCCAAGTTCAGGGGGCTGGGTCACCCCTCCACTTT. It encodes CASSQVQGAGSPLHF.

In this sample, this clone turned up a few times. This chain's CDR3 is CASSLNPGETQYF. The CDR3 coding sequence is TGTGCCAGCAGCTTAAATCCGGGAGAGACCCAGTACTTC. This rearrangement joins TRBV7-3 to TRBJ2-5; D unresolved. Germline V gene sequence: CDR1 SGHTA, CDR2 FQGTGA. This CDR3 contains 13 residues. Trimming stripped 1 base from V and 4 bases from J, with 7 bases between. Using reference TRBV7-3 and TRBJ2-5 for the parts outside the CDR3, the full variable domain is GAGVSQTPSNKVTEKGKYVELRCDPISGHTALYWYRQSLGQGPEFLIYFQGTGAADDSGLPNDRFFAVRPEGSVSTLKIQRTERGDSAVYLCASSLNPGETQYFGPGTRLLVL.

The chain is built from TRBV10-2 and TRBJ2-3; D might be TRBD2 (6 bases). This CDR3 has 14 amino acids. V shed 7 bases and J shed 2 bases, with 13 bases lying between them. CDR1 and CDR2 (germline): WSHSY, SAAADI. The CDR3 DNA reads as TGCGCCAGCATTAGAACGGGGGACACAGATACGCAGTATTTT. It translates to CASIRTGDTDTQYF.

The V and J genes are TRBV7-2 and TRBJ2-2, with D perhaps TRBD1 (5 bases). The germline gives CDR1 SGHTA, CDR2 FQGNSA. This CDR3 is 15 amino acids long. V was trimmed by 1 base and J by 6 bases, leaving 12 bases between them. For the CDR3, the DNA is TGTGCCAGCAGCTTAGATTTCAGGGCCGCCGGGGAGCTGTTTTTT. This sequence encodes CASSLDFRAAGELFF.

This rearrangement joins TRBV7-9 to TRBJ2-7, with D possibly matching TRBD1 (6 bases). The CDR3 length is 15 residues. Trimming removed 2 bases at V and 2 bases at J, with 13 bases between. Germline CDR1 SEHNR, CDR2 FQNEAQ (reference sequence). CDR3 bases: TGTGCCAGCAGCTTAACGGGACATATCACCTACGAGCAGTACTTC. Protein product: CASSLTGHITYEQYF.